In this sample, the clone carrying this TCR beta chain turned up a few times. RNA transcripts were the template for amplifying TCR beta CDR3 regions. Primed by the HTBI set, a first-round RT-PCR was run on the TCR CDR3. TCRdb reprocessed the multiplex PCR reads with MiXCR, giving one entry per CDR3 protein. In the table there are some 600,000 distinct CDR3 sequences, around 46% of which are singletons. Trimming shortened V by 0 bases and J by 3 bases, and 7 bases separated the two germline ends. This CDR3 is built from 15 residues. CDR1 is SGHRS and CDR2 is YFSETQ in the germline V gene. This entry comes from a study of T cells in Graves' hyperthyroidism and ophthalmopathy. Diagnostic assessment was based on clinical symptoms, serum thyroxine and TRAb, thyroid ultrasound and orbital computed tomography.

The TCR sequence derives from a woman aged 18 to 35 with Graves' hyperthyroidism. Sequenced material: peripheral blood or thyroid tissue (not recorded which). This chain links TRBV5-1 with TRBJ1-6; D remains ambiguous. The CDR3 DNA reads as TGCGCCAGCAGCTTGGCCGGCAGCTATAATTCACCCCTCCACTTT. This sequence encodes CASSLAGSYNSPLHF.